The 13 T cell receptor beta chains listed next were all sequenced from one sample in a study of identical twins. TCRdb re-called the 5' RACE reads with MiXCR, one entry per CDR3 protein. The profile covers about 520,000 distinct CDR3 sequences, with 20% to 25% appearing a single time and about 0.93% taken by the ten largest. A further study also used this sample, focusing on T cells expressing NK-cell markers.

The source material was CD4+ T cells sorted from blood. The receptor source for this set is a young woman in good health.

The chain carries TRBV24-1 and TRBJ2-3; 9 positions match TRBD1. Germline CDR1 and CDR2: KGHDR and SFDVKD. After removal of 9 bases from V and 4 bases from J, the junction contained 4 bases not matched to a gene. This CDR3 is 13 amino acids long. The CDR3 sequence is CATARTGADTQYF. CDR3 in DNA: TGTGCCACCGCCCGGACAGGGGCAGATACGCAGTATTTT.

In nucleotides, the CDR3 is TGTGCCAGCAGTTACAGGTCGGGGGGTACGCAGTATTTT. The encoded protein is CASSYRSGGTQYF. This sequence joins TRBV6-6 and TRBJ2-3, with 7 bases identical to TRBD2. With V trimmed by 2 bases and J by 8 bases, 4 bases remained unmatched. This CDR3 has 13 amino acids. Germline CDR1 is MNHNY and CDR2 is SVGAGI (reference sequence).

V and J are TRBV12-3 or TRBV12-4 and TRBJ2-5, with 7 bases lining up with TRBD1. After removal of 6 bases from V and 5 bases from J, the junction contained 9 bases not matched to a gene. The CDR3 runs to 14 residues. CDR3 in amino acids: CASRPTGARETQYF. DNA for the CDR3: TGTGCCAGCAGGCCTACAGGGGCCCGGGAGACCCAGTACTTC.

Only a few counts were recorded for this clonotype. The V call is TRBV6-6, the J call TRBJ1-2; D gene uncertain. V shed 6 bases and J shed 4 bases, with 9 bases lying between them. Germline V gives CDR1 MNHNY, CDR2 SVGAGI (reference sequence). The CDR3 runs 12 residues. The CDR3 DNA is TGTGCCAGCAGAGGTAGCCCCTATGGCTACACCTTC. It translates to CASRGSPYGYTF.

This clonotype was counted a few times. The chain is built from TRBV7-3 and TRBJ1-1; possibly TRBD1 for D (5 bases). V lost 1 base to trimming and J lost 8 bases, with 8 bases between them. The CDR3 loop spans 12 amino acids. Germline values: CDR1 SGHTA, CDR2 FQGTGA. The CDR3 DNA reads as TGTGCCAGCAGCTTAATTGGGGGGGAAGCTTTCTTT. It translates to CASSLIGGEAFF.

This clonotype was counted between two and nine times. This rearrangement joins TRBV20-1 to TRBJ1-4, with 7 nucleotides matching TRBD1. The CDR3 sequence is 13 residues long. CDR1 is DFQATT, CDR2 SNEGSKA, per germline (reference sequence). The V gene end was trimmed by 7 bases and the J gene end by 7 bases; junction bases not matched to a gene: 9. DNA for the CDR3: TGCAGTGTCTCCCCAGGGGGGACTGAAAAACTGTTTTTT. Its translation is CSVSPGGTEKLFF.

The chain recombines TRBV25-1 with TRBJ2-7; D possibly corresponds to TRBD2 (5 bases). This CDR3 spans 18 amino acids. Between the trimmed V and J ends, which lost 1 base and 5 bases, there was a span of 24 bases. Germline CDR1 and CDR2: MGHDK and SYGVNS. CDR3 in amino acids: CASSEFAPEDPKGHEQYF. In DNA form, the CDR3 reads TGTGCCAGCAGTGAATTCGCTCCGGAGGATCCAAAGGGTCACGAGCAGTACTTC.

This chain joins TRBV20-1 and TRBJ1-1, with D unresolved. The CDR3 totals 15 residues. Trimming shortened V by 2 bases and J by 3 bases, and 16 bases separated the two germline ends. Germline CDR1 is DFQATT and CDR2 is SNEGSKA (reference sequence). The CDR3 nucleotides are TGCAGTGCTAGAACCTCGGGATCCGTGGACACTGAAGCTTTCTTT. It codes for CSARTSGSVDTEAFF.

This clonotype has just a few counts. The chain links TRBV20-1 to TRBJ2-3; TRBD2 matches at 13 bases. This CDR3 has 19 residues. The germline gives CDR1 DFQATT, CDR2 SNEGSKA (reference sequence). V lost 0 bases to trimming and J lost 1 base; unmatched junction nucleotides: 10. In DNA, the CDR3 is TGCAGTGCTAGAGACCCCTCACTAGCGGGGGGGTTAGGCACAGATACGCAGTATTTT. It specifies CSARDPSLAGGLGTDTQYF.

The chain joins TRBV5-1 to TRBJ2-2, with TRBD1 matching 7 bases. The CDR3 extends over 13 amino acids. The V segment lost 9 bases and the J segment 4 bases; nucleotides outside the gene matches: 6. Germline V gene lookup returns CDR1 SGHRS and CDR2 YFSETQ. The CDR3: CATTTGSTGELFF. The CDR3 DNA sequence: TGCGCCACTACGACAGGGTCCACCGGGGAGCTGTTTTTT.

This clonotype was recorded a few times. This chain joins TRBV3-1 and TRBJ2-7; D is possibly TRBD2 (6 bases). Germline lookup yields CDR1 LGHDT and CDR2 YNNKEL (reference sequence). Trimming cost V 3 bases and J 2 bases, with 17 bases left between them. The length of the CDR3 is 16 residues. In DNA, the CDR3 is TGTGCCAGCAGCCACCCCCGGGGCGGGACCCCCTACGAGCAGTACTTC. It specifies CASSHPRGGTPYEQYF.

V usage is TRBV20-1 and J usage is TRBJ2-7, with D possibly matching TRBD2 (6 bases). This CDR3 comprises 15 residues. CDR1 is DFQATT, CDR2 SNEGSKA, per germline (reference sequence). Trimming removed 6 bases from V and 1 base from J, with 19 bases in between. CDR3 region: CSAHAGSSGSYEQYF. The DNA of the CDR3 is TGCAGTGCCCACGCAGGGAGTAGCGGTTCCTACGAGCAGTACTTC.

This clonotype occurred a few times. The genes are TRBV5-1 and TRBJ1-2, with D hard to call. Trimming cost V 4 bases and J 2 bases, with 15 bases left between them. This CDR3 contains 15 residues. Germline V gene lookup returns CDR1 SGHRS and CDR2 YFSETQ. This CDR3 is CASSTTPGINYGYTF. CDR3 bases: TGCGCCAGCAGCACAACACCCGGGATCAACTATGGCTACACCTTC.